The rows below give T cell receptor beta chains drawn from one sample of a study of T cells in tumors after PD-1 blockade. Some clones are missing from TCRdb's copy, which holds only in-frame ones; the method was immunoSEQ multiplex PCR. The data hold fewer than 15,000 clones, with around 63% observed a single time. Sequencing was performed on tumor tissue, taken before anti-PD-1 treatment. These receptors were collected from a human donor with cutaneous squamous cell carcinoma. CDR3s include the opening cysteine and the closing phenylalanine or tryptophan. The D gene is left open where the match is weak. Where a row states a size, it is once, few, many or the class of an expanded clone; other rows omit it.

abundance: -; d_gene: -; v_gene: TRBV7-9; len: 15; j_gene: TRBJ1-1; CDR3aa: CASSWSPGRNTEAFF; CDR3nt: TGTGCCAGCAGTTGGAGCCCGGGGCGGAACACTGAAGCTTTCTTT
abundance: -; d_gene: -; v_gene: TRBV4-2; len: 15; j_gene: TRBJ1-4; CDR3aa: CASSQEPGDNEKLFF; CDR3nt: TGTGCCAGCAGCCAAGAGCCAGGCGATAATGAAAAACTGTTTTTT
abundance: -; d_gene: -; v_gene: TRBV7-2; len: 17; j_gene: TRBJ2-7; CDR3aa: CASSSQPGTPSSYEQYF; CDR3nt: TGTGCCAGCAGCTCGCAGCCCGGGACTCCTAGCTCCTACGAGCAGTACTTC
abundance: -; d_gene: TRBD1; v_gene: TRBV28; len: 17; j_gene: TRBJ2-1; CDR3aa: CASSARPGQGAYNEQFF; CDR3nt: TGTGCCAGCAGCGCCCGACCGGGACAGGGGGCATACAATGAGCAGTTCTTC
abundance: few; d_gene: -; v_gene: TRBV7-2; len: 14; j_gene: TRBJ1-5; CDR3aa: CASSFRQGNQPQHF; CDR3nt: TGTGCCAGCAGCTTCCGACAGGGCAATCAGCCCCAGCATTTT
abundance: once; d_gene: TRBD2; v_gene: TRBV7-8; len: 18; j_gene: TRBJ2-1; CDR3aa: CASSLGTSGGKSYNEQFF; CDR3nt: TGTGCCAGCAGCTTAGGGACTAGCGGGGGGAAGTCCTACAATGAGCAGTTCTTC
abundance: -; d_gene: -; v_gene: TRBV24-1; len: 16; j_gene: TRBJ2-3; CDR3aa: CATSDLGRGPTDTQYF; CDR3nt: TGTGCCACCAGTGATTTAGGGCGGGGACCCACAGATACGCAGTATTTT
abundance: -; d_gene: -; v_gene: TRBV5-1; len: 16; j_gene: TRBJ1-6; CDR3aa: CASSLKGGSYNSPLHF; CDR3nt: TGCGCCAGCAGCTTGAAGGGGGGATCCTATAATTCACCCCTCCACTTT
abundance: -; d_gene: TRBD1; v_gene: TRBV7-9; len: 16; j_gene: TRBJ2-7; CDR3aa: CASSPWTGLSPYEQYF; CDR3nt: TGTGCCAGCAGCCCTTGGACAGGCCTGTCCCCCTACGAGCAGTACTTC
abundance: -; d_gene: TRBD2; v_gene: TRBV5-4; len: 16; j_gene: TRBJ2-1; CDR3aa: CASSSTLAGGLNEQFF; CDR3nt: TGTGCCAGCAGCTCCACACTAGCGGGGGGCCTCAATGAGCAGTTCTTC
abundance: -; d_gene: -; v_gene: TRBV19; len: 12; j_gene: TRBJ1-2; CDR3aa: CASSHPLRGYTF; CDR3nt: TGTGCCAGTAGCCACCCCTTGCGGGGCTACACCTTC
abundance: once; d_gene: -; v_gene: TRBV18; len: 17; j_gene: TRBJ1-4; CDR3aa: CASSPWARLTTNEKLFF; CDR3nt: TGTGCCAGCTCACCGTGGGCCAGGCTAACAACTAATGAAAAACTGTTTTTT
abundance: -; d_gene: TRBD1; v_gene: TRBV28; len: 15; j_gene: TRBJ1-5; CDR3aa: CASSLSGGGNQPQHF; CDR3nt: TGTGCCAGCAGTTTATCAGGGGGCGGCAATCAGCCCCAGCATTTT
abundance: -; d_gene: TRBD2; v_gene: TRBV4-2; len: 17; j_gene: TRBJ2-3; CDR3aa: CASSQFTREGHADTQYF; CDR3nt: TGTGCCAGCAGCCAATTCACGCGGGAGGGCCACGCAGATACGCAGTATTTT
abundance: once; d_gene: -; v_gene: TRBV5-5; len: 14; j_gene: TRBJ2-1; CDR3aa: CASSRSGTYNEQFF; CDR3nt: TGTGCCAGCAGCAGATCCGGGACTTACAATGAGCAGTTCTTC
abundance: -; d_gene: TRBD2; v_gene: TRBV13; len: 16; j_gene: TRBJ2-1; CDR3aa: CASSVRLAGDLNEQFF; CDR3nt: TGTGCCAGCAGCGTGCGACTAGCGGGGGACCTCAATGAGCAGTTCTTC
abundance: -; d_gene: TRBD2; v_gene: TRBV6-5; len: 13; j_gene: TRBJ2-3; CDR3aa: CASGRASTDTQYF; CDR3nt: TGTGCCAGCGGGAGGGCTTCCACAGATACGCAGTATTTT
abundance: few; d_gene: -; v_gene: TRBV7-2; len: 14; j_gene: TRBJ1-2; CDR3aa: CASSLEAAGWGYTF; CDR3nt: TGTGCCAGCAGCTTAGAAGCGGCAGGGTGGGGCTACACCTTC